This T cell receptor beta chain was recovered during a study of cytomegalovirus exposure and HLA in healthy donors. General study points: The TCR clusters that emerged in the first cohort tended, a later analysis found, to co-occur in the 120 or so validation repertoires. Cytomegalovirus-associated TCR beta chains were listed, numbering over 150. Rarity held for most TCR sequences, but there were some public TCRs that occurred in many donors.

Libraries were prepared by immunoSEQ multiplex PCR; TCRdb keeps only in-frame clonotypes and omits some of them. Counted here are over 200,000 clones, around 86% occurring once; the ten biggest clones make up 2% to 2.5%. This clone was found once. The antigen is unknown. The donors were part of the roughly 120-subject validation cohort, which stood apart from the approximately 670-subject first cohort. The specimen was PBMCs. The TCR comes from a woman between 18 and 30 years old in good health and CMV-seropositive.

CDR3 region: CASKLGQGLSEQYF. The DNA of the CDR3 is TGTGCCAGCAAGTTGGGACAGGGTCTCAGCGAGCAGTACTTC. The gene calls are TRBV6-6 and TRBJ2-7; TRBD1 aligns across 9 bases. The length of the CDR3 is 14 residues. Germline V gene lookup returns CDR1 MNHNY and CDR2 SVGAGI (reference sequence). V lost 7 bases, J lost 6 bases, and 10 bases stayed unmatched.